Below, 16 T cell receptor beta chains from the same sample are listed, as sequenced in a study of blood T cells in healthy people across ages (dated by TCRdb to about 2015). The method was 5' RACE. Sequencing was performed on an Illumina HiSeq 2500. The second PCR ran for roughly 7 to 11 cycles and used a J-beta primer mix along with a sample-barcoded 5' primer. TCRdb took the public reads, trimmed them with fastp at Q25, ran MiXCR for clone calling and kept in-frame beta chains. When rows share a CDR3 protein, they turn into one entry using the most common DNA and genes. The sample table holds 1.5 million to 2 million distinct CDR3 sequences, of which roughly 49% were seen once. The ten largest clones add up to less than 2.5% of the sample. The sequenced sample was blood. The receptors shown here come from a woman aged 40 to 50 in good health.

This sequence joins TRBV12-5 and TRBJ2-3; 9 bases agree with TRBD2. Germline V gene sequence: CDR1 LGHNT, CDR2 FRNRAP. With 1 base clipped from V and 2 bases from J, the junction kept 4 bases outside the gene matches. This CDR3 is 16 amino acids long. The DNA for the CDR3 is TGTGCTAGTGGTTTGGGGCTAGCGGGGACCACAGATACGCAGTATTTT. Encoded protein: CASGLGLAGTTDTQYF.

This sequence joins TRBV5-1 and TRBJ1-5; D is perhaps TRBD1 (6 bases). This CDR3 is built from 15 residues. Trimming left V 0 bases short and J 7 bases short, with 14 bases between. CDR1 and CDR2 (germline): SGHRS, YFSETQ. CDR3: CASSLDGGPRQPQHF. CDR3 bases: TGCGCCAGCAGCTTGGATGGGGGGCCGCGGCAGCCCCAGCATTTT. Full variable domain (remainder filled in from reference TRBV5-1 and TRBJ1-5): KAGVTQTPRYLIKTRGQQVTLSCSPISGHRSVSWYQQTPGQGLQFLFEYFSETQRNKGNFPGRFSGRQFSNSRSEMNVSTLELGDSALYLCASSLDGGPRQPQHFGDGTRLSIL.

The chain has TRBV28 and TRBJ2-3; 9 nucleotides match TRBD1. Trimming took 5 bases from V and 4 from J; bases not matched to a gene: 7. Germline values: CDR1 MDHEN, CDR2 SYDVKM. CDR3 length equals 15 residues. CDR3 loop: CASSTPGTGSDTQYF. The CDR3 DNA sequence: TGTGCCAGCAGTACCCCCGGGACAGGGTCAGATACGCAGTATTTT.

The rearrangement joins TRBV27 to TRBJ2-5, with 9 bases lining up with TRBD1. Looked up from germline, CDR1 is MNHEY and CDR2 is SMNVEV (reference sequence). V lost 5 bases, J lost 13 bases, and 20 bases stayed unmatched. This CDR3 has 16 residues. The CDR3 reads CASSPGQGKSKYELYF. The CDR3 DNA reads TGTGCCAGCAGTCCCGGACAGGGGAAATCCAAATACGAGCTGTACTTC.

This chain uses TRBV5-1 with TRBJ1-2; 8 bases line up with TRBD1. The CDR3 loop spans 14 amino acids. J gave up 6 bases and V 4 bases, and 8 bases lay outside the gene matches. The germline V gene encodes CDR1 SGHRS and CDR2 YFSETQ. This CDR3 is CASSTLTGADGYTF. DNA for the CDR3: TGCGCCAGCAGCACCCTGACAGGGGCTGATGGCTACACCTTC.

The CDR3 bases are TGTGCCAGCAGCCGCCCGACAGGGGGAGTGGACGAGCAGTACTTC. Its protein is CASSRPTGGVDEQYF. The chain links TRBV3-1 to TRBJ2-7; 9 positions agree with TRBD1. J lost 5 bases, V lost 4 bases, and 9 bases had no gene match. The CDR3 spans 15 residues. The germline gives CDR1 LGHDT, CDR2 YNNKEL (reference sequence).

This clonotype was seen a few times. This chain uses TRBV15 with TRBJ2-3; 8 bases are shared with TRBD2. V lost 7 bases and J lost 4; bases outside the gene matches: 7. CDR3 length: 14 amino acids. From germline, CDR1 is LNHNV and CDR2 YYDKDF (reference sequence). In DNA form, the CDR3 reads TGTGCCACCAAAGGCGGGGGGAGCGCAGATACGCAGTATTTT. The encoded protein is CATKGGGSADTQYF. The full variable domain, in which reference TRBV15 and TRBJ2-3 provide the parts outside the CDR3, is DAMVIQNPRYQVTQFGKPVTLSCSQTLNHNVMYWYQQKSSQAPKLLFHYYDKDFNNEADTPDNFQSRRPNTSFCFLDIRSPGLGDTAMYLCATKGGGSADTQYFGPGTRLTVL.

About this clonotype itself: At one of its ends the junction is not consistent with the germline gene, which may arise from a read error. The V and J genes are TRBV29-1 and TRBJ2-1; 8 bases fit TRBD1. CDR3 length equals 16 residues. Germline V CDR1 and CDR2: SQVTM, ANQGSEA. CDR3 sequence reads: CSVLSRTGSFYNEQFF. For the CDR3, the DNA is TGTAGCGTTTTGTCGCGGACAGGGTCCTTTTACAATGAGCAGTTCTTC.

The table lists this clonotype with a few counts. The chain has TRBV5-1 and TRBJ2-1; weak D call: TRBD1 (5 bases). This CDR3 spans 18 amino acids. Germline V lookup: CDR1 SGHRS, CDR2 YFSETQ. V shed 5 bases and J shed 0 bases, with 21 bases lying between them. CDR3 DNA: TGCGCCAGCAGGGCCTTCGGTGCTGGGGCCGTCTCCTACAATGAGCAGTTCTTC. Its protein product is CASRAFGAGAVSYNEQFF.

The V gene is TRBV24-1, the J gene TRBJ2-5, with TRBD2 matching over 9 bases. The germline V gene encodes CDR1 KGHDR and CDR2 SFDVKD. The V gene end was trimmed by 2 bases and the J gene end by 0 bases; junction bases not matched to a gene: 9. The CDR3 extends over 18 amino acids. Written as DNA, the CDR3 is TGTGCCACCAGTGATTCCAGTTTTGCGGGGGGGAACCAAGAGACCCAGTACTTC. It translates to CATSDSSFAGGNQETQYF.

Only a few counts were recorded for this clonotype. The chain links TRBV28 to TRBJ2-7, with D possibly matching TRBD1 (5 bases). V lost 5 bases, J lost 2 bases, and 10 bases lay in between. There are 13 residues in the CDR3. Germline V gene data show CDR1 as MDHEN and CDR2 as SYDVKM. The CDR3 sequence: CASSVGVTYEQYF. In DNA, the CDR3 is TGTGCCAGCAGTGTAGGGGTTACCTACGAGCAGTACTTC. The full variable domain, completed using reference TRBV28 and TRBJ2-7, is DVKVTQSSRYLVKRTGEKVFLECVQDMDHENMFWYRQDPGLGLRLIYFSYDVKMKEKGDIPEGYSVSREKKERFSLILESASTNQTSMYLCASSVGVTYEQYFGPGTRLTVT.

This clonotype appeared once. The chain combines TRBV28 with TRBJ2-6, with 10 positions matching TRBD1. Unmatched junction bases numbered 3, after V lost 9 bases and J lost 1 base. The CDR3 spans 15 residues. The V gene's germline CDR1 is MDHEN and CDR2 SYDVKM. CDR3 sequence (DNA): TGTGCCAGTCAGGACAGGGGGTCTGGGGCCAACGTCCTGACTTTC. Its translation is CASQDRGSGANVLTF. Together with reference TRBV28 and TRBJ2-6, the CDR3 gives the full variable domain: DVKVTQSSRYLVKRTGEKVFLECVQDMDHENMFWYRQDPGLGLRLIYFSYDVKMKEKGDIPEGYSVSREKKERFSLILESASTNQTSMYLCASQDRGSGANVLTFGAGSRLTVL.

The chain links TRBV6-2 or TRBV6-3 to TRBJ2-3, with 7 bases that match TRBD1. V was pared by 6 bases and J by 6 bases, with 12 bases of the junction left unmatched. The germline V gene encodes CDR1 MNHEY and CDR2 SVGEGT. The CDR3 is 15 amino acids. CDR3 protein: CASRASGGPGDTQYF. The DNA for the CDR3 is TGTGCCAGCAGGGCCTCAGGGGGACCCGGGGATACGCAGTATTTT.

Remarks on this clonotype: Given a much more abundant clone one base away, this may be a read error. V and J are TRBV6-2 or TRBV6-3 and TRBJ2-5; no clear D gene. The CDR3 has 11 residues. V gave up 7 bases and J gave up 1 base, with 4 bases separating them. CDR1 MNHEY and CDR2 SVGEGT come from the germline V gene. The CDR3 loop reads CASKTQETQYF. The CDR3 DNA follows: TGTGCCAGCAAGACCCAAGAGACCCAGTACTTC.

This clonotype was found once. The J gene is TRBJ2-3, the V gene TRBV7-2, with 11 bases aligning to TRBD2. Germline CDR1 is SGHTA and CDR2 is FQGNSA. Trimming removed 5 bases from V and 4 bases from J; junction bases left unmatched: 8. The CDR3 runs to 16 residues. CDR3 bases: TGTGCCAGCAGCCCCAGGGCTAGCGGGGGGCCAGATACGCAGTATTTT. This gives the protein CASSPRASGGPDTQYF.

This clonotype has only a few counts. The genes are TRBV5-5 and TRBJ2-1; the D is unclear. The length of the CDR3 is 14 residues. The ends were cut back, 1 base at V and 5 bases at J, with 10 bases in the middle. Germline assignment: CDR1 SGHKS and CDR2 YYEKEE (reference sequence). CDR3 protein: CASSLWVPDNEQFF. CDR3 sequence (DNA): TGTGCCAGCAGCTTGTGGGTCCCTGACAATGAGCAGTTCTTC.